This T cell receptor (beta chain) derives from a study of cytotoxic CD8 clonotypes in ibrutinib-treated CLL (dated by TCRdb to the early 2020s). Regarding the complete study: The cohort had eleven to twelve relapsed/refractory and around 15 treatment-naive patients; 17 were IGHV unmutated. On average, each sample yielded 255,043 productive templates and 94,082 productive rearrangements. Responses were partial in around 25 patients and complete in 2; after median approximately 5.5 years follow-up, some 14 stayed in remission and some twelve progressed. Longitudinal samples were available for about 30% of the roughly 86 trial participants. Response samples were obtained after a median of around 11 months of treatment, with a range of roughly 6 to 36 months. Every remission and progressive disease sample was obtained while ibrutinib was still being received by the patients. Cryopreserved peripheral blood mononuclear cells were collected at three points: before therapy, at response, and at either sustained remission or disease progression.

The paper as a whole reports these results and caveats: Public clonotypes were rare and either shrank or stayed stable during treatment, and the rise in clonality at ibrutinib response reflected expansion of private clonotypes. Sampling times were not matched between patients in sustained remission and patients whose disease was progressing, and lymph node repertoires were not examined. At ibrutinib response clonality went up, during sustained remission it held steady, and at progression it dropped back toward baseline. At baseline, clonality was higher than in age-matched healthy donors and showed a strong correlation with circulating CD8+ T-cell counts.

In the case of this clone: Its antigen has not been determined. Per-base qualities were not stored, and no clone one base away is much larger.

Including cysteine and phenylalanine, the CDR3 has 15 amino acids. Only CDR3 DNA remains: 45 bases, in frame from the first base. The germline V gene specifies SQVTM as CDR1 and ANQGSEA as CDR2. The V and J ends are trimmed by 3 bases and 7 bases, leaving 21 bases between them. The sample's time point label, decoded: eleven to twelve months on ibrutinib. Roughly 2 micrograms of genomic DNA were extracted from cryopreserved PBMCs for TCR beta library preparation. High-throughput TCR beta sequencing was performed on longitudinal blood samples from CLL patients receiving ibrutinib monotherapy. The patients took part in an open-label, single-center phase 2 trial of ibrutinib monotherapy. On a MiSeq, deep resolution sequencing aimed for a depth between 1 in 1 million and 1 in 200,000 T cells, with each clonotype covered 10x on average. The immunoSEQ hsTCRB Kit was used to generate TCR beta libraries. Per the original workflow: Data were analyzed with ImmunoSEQ Data Assistant and ImmunoSEQ Analyzer, with V, D and J genes assigned per IMGT definitions. Clonality, which ranges from 0 to 1, was calculated by subtracting the normalized Shannon entropy of productive rearrangement frequencies from one. Only overrepresented clonotypes making up at least 0.05% of each patient's repertoire were included in the public clonotype analysis. Approximately 13 age-matched healthy donor repertoires from immuneACCESS served as clonality controls. The source is immuneACCESS, and TCRdb retained only in-frame sequences with V and J called. Part of the clones is not carried over; for the studies checked, unresolved V genes explain less than half of this, and the remainder is unexplained. V and J calls and clone size are those listed in that table; D and trimming were worked out from the DNA. The table for this sample lists some 140,000 clones; 85% to 95% of them were counted only once. 10% to 13% of the sample rests with the top ten.

The chain links TRBV29-1 with TRBJ2-5; the D segment might be TRBD1 or TRBD2, since each matches 5 bases. The sequencing here drew on PBMCs, taken after 12 months of ibrutinib treatment. The receptor's source is a human donor with chronic lymphocytic leukemia. The DNA reads TGCAGCGTTGATTTTAGCGAATCCCCGAGGGGGACCCAGTACTTC. This sequence encodes CSVDFSESPRGTQYF.